Shown below are 4 T cell receptor beta chains from a single sample sequenced in a study of blood T cell repertoires in COVID-19. TCRdb keeps only in-frame clones here, not all; method: immunoSEQ multiplex PCR. Among around 100,000 clones listed, roughly 85% were seen once. Sequences were obtained from peripheral blood. The receptors derive from a human donor in a cohort sampled during active COVID-19.

The chain uses TRBV28 and TRBJ2-3, with TRBD2 matching over 9 bases. Germline lookup yields CDR1 MDHEN and CDR2 SYDVKM. J lost 5 bases, V lost 1 base, and 7 bases had no gene match. This CDR3 spans 16 amino acids. The CDR3 spells CASSLFPSGEGDTQYF. CDR3 in DNA: TGTGCCAGCAGTTTATTCCCTAGCGGGGAGGGAGATACGCAGTATTTT.

This chain joins TRBV7-8 and TRBJ1-2; weak D call: TRBD1 (6 bases). Trimming pared 2 bases from V and 4 bases from J, leaving 11 bases between. The CDR3 totals 14 residues. Germline loops: CDR1 SGHVS, CDR2 FQNEAQ. The CDR3, as DNA: TGTGCCAGCAGCTTATTAGGACAGAGCTATGGCTACACCTTC. It encodes CASSLLGQSYGYTF.

V is TRBV9 and J is TRBJ2-1; 7 nucleotides align to TRBD1. Germline assignment: CDR1 SGDLS and CDR2 YYNGEE. The CDR3 runs 15 residues. Losses at the gene ends were 6 bases for V and 5 bases for J; bases not matched to a gene: 11. The CDR3 DNA sequence: TGTGCCAGCACCCGACCAACCGGGACAGACAATGAGCAGTTCTTC. Its translation: CASTRPTGTDNEQFF.

This sequence joins TRBV29-1 and TRBJ2-7; D not resolved. The CDR3 loop spans 13 amino acids. The germline CDR1 and CDR2 sequences are SQVTM and ANQGSEA. Trimming removed 4 bases from V and 1 base from J, with 11 bases in between. Here the CDR3 DNA reads TGCAGCGTTGTAACGGTGAGATCCTACGAGCAGTACTTC. Its protein product is CSVVTVRSYEQYF.